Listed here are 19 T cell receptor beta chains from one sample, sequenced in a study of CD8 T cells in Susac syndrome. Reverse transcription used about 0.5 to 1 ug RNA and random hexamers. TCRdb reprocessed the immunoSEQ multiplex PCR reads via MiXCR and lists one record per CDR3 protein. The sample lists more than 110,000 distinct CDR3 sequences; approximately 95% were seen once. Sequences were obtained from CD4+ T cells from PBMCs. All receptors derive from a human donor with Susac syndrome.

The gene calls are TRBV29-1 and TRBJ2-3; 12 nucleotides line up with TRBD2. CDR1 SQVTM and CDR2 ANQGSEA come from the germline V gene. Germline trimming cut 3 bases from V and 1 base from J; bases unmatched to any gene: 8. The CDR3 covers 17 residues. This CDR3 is CSVDRGLAGSRTDTQYF. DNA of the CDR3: TGCAGCGTTGATCGGGGACTAGCGGGTTCCCGCACAGATACGCAGTATTTT.

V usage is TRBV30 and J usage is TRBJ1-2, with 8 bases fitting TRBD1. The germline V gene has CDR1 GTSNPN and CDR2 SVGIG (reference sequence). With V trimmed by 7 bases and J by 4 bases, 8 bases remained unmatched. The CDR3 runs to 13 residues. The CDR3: CALSPGGGYGYTF. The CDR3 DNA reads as TGTGCCTTATCACCAGGGGGCGGCTATGGCTACACCTTC.

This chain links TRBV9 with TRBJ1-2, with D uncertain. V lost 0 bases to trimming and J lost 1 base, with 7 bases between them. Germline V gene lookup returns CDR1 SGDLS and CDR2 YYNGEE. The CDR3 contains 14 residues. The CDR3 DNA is TGTGCCAGCAGCGTAGAGAACGGTAACTATGGCTACACCTTC. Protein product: CASSVENGNYGYTF.

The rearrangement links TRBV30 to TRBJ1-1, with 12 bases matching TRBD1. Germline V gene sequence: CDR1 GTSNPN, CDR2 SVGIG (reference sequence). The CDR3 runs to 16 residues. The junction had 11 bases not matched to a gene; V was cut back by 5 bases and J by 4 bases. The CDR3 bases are TGTGCCTGGGGGGGACAGGGGGCAGGTTGGAGCACTGAAGCTTTCTTT. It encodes CAWGGQGAGWSTEAFF.

CDR3 residues: CSVAKTGTGIGYGYTF. The CDR3 DNA reads as TGCAGCGTTGCTAAAACCGGGACAGGGATTGGGTATGGCTACACCTTC. The V and J genes are TRBV29-1 and TRBJ1-2; 9 nucleotides align to TRBD1. This CDR3 is built from 16 residues. Germline V gene sequence: CDR1 SQVTM, CDR2 ANQGSEA. The ends lost 4 bases at V and 5 bases at J; junction bases unmatched: 14.

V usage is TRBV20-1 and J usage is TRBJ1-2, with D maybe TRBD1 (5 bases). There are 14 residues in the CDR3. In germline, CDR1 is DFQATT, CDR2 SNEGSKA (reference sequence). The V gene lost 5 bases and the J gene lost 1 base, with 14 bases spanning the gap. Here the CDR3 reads CSAGGGKLNYGYTF. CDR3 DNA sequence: TGCAGTGCTGGGGGAGGGAAACTTAACTATGGCTACACCTTC.

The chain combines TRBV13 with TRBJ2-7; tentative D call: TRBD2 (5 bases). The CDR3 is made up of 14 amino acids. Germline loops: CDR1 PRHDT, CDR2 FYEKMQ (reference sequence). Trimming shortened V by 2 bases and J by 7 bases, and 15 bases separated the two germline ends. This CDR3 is CASSLKAGEREQYF. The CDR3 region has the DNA TGTGCCAGCAGCTTAAAAGCCGGGGAGAGGGAGCAGTACTTC.

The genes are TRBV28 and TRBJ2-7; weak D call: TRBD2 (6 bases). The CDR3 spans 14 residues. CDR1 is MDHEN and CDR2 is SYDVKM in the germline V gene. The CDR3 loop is CASRSGTGIRKQYF. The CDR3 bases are TGTGCTTCCCGATCCGGGACTGGTATACGAAAGCAGTACTTC.

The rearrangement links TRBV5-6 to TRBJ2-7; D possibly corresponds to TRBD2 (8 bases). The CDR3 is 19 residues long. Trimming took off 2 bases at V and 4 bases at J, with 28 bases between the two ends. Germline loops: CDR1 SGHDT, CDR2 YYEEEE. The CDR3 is CASSFWTGMKRETRYEQYF. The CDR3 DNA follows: TGTGCCAGCAGCTTCTGGACAGGAATGAAGCGGGAGACAAGGTACGAGCAGTACTTC.

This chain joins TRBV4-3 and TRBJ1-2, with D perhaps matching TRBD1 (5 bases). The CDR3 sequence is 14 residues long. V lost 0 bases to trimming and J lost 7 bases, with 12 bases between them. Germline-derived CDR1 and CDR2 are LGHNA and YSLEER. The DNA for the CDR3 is TGCGCCAGCAGCCAAGAGAGCAGGGAAAGTGGCTACACCTTC. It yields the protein CASSQESRESGYTF.

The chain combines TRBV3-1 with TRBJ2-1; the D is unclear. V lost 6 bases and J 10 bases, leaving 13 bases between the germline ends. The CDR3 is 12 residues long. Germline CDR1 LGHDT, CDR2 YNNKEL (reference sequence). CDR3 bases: TGTGCCAGCAGTACTACCCCTAGGGAGCAGTTCTTC. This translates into CASSTTPREQFF.

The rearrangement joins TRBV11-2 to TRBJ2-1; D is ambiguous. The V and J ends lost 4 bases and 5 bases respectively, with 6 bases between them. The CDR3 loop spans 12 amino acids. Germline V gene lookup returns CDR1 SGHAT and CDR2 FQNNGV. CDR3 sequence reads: CASSSIDNEQFF. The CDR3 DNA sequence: TGTGCCAGCAGCTCGATAGACAATGAGCAGTTCTTC.

The CDR3 loop is CASSLEPTNEKLFF. CDR3 DNA: TGTGCCAGCAGTTTAGAGCCAACTAATGAAAAACTGTTTTTT. This rearrangement joins TRBV28 to TRBJ1-4; D is unresolved. Trimming removed 2 bases at V and 0 bases at J, with 4 bases between. The CDR3 runs 14 residues. Germline V gene lookup returns CDR1 MDHEN and CDR2 SYDVKM.

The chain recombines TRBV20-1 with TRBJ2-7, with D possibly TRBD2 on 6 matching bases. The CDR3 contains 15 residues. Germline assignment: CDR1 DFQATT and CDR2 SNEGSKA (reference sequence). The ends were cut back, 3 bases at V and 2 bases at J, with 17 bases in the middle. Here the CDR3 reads CSARGGTADPYEQYF. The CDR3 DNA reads TGCAGTGCTAGGGGCGGGACGGCCGACCCCTACGAGCAGTACTTC.

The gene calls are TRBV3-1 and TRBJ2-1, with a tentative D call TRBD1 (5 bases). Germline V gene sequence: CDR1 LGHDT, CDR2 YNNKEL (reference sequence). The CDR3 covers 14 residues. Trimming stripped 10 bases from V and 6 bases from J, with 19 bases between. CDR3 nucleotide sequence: TGTGCCACCCCTCTAGGGGTAGCATGCAATGAGCAGTTCTTC. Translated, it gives CATPLGVACNEQFF.

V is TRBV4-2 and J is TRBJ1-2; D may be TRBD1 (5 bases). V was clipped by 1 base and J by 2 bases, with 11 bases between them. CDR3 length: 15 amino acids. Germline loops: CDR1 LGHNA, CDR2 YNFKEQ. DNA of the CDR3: TGTGCCAGCAGCCAAGTCGGTCAGGGAAACTATGGCTACACCTTC. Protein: CASSQVGQGNYGYTF.

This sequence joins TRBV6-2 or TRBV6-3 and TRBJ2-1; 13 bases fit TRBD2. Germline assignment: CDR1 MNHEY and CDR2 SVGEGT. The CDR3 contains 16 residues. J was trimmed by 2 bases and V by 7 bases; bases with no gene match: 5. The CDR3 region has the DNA TGTGCCAGCACACCAGGACTAGCGGGGGCCTACAATGAGCAGTTCTTC. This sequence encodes CASTPGLAGAYNEQFF.

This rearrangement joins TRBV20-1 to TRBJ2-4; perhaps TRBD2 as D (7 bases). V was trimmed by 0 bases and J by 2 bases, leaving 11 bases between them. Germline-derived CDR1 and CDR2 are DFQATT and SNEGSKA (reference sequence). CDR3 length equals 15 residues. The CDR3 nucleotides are TGCAGTGCTAGAGAGAGGGGGGGGCCCAAAAACATTCAGTACTTC. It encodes CSARERGGPKNIQYF.

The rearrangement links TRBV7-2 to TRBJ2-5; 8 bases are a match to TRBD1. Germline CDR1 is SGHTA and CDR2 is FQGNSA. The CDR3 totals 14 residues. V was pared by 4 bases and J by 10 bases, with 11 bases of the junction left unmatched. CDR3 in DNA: TGTGCCAGCAGCTCAACAGGGGGTCCCAGTGGCCAGTACTTC. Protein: CASSSTGGPSGQYF.